This passage covers 16 T cell receptor beta chains from one sample sequenced in a study of T cell repertoires in cytomegalovirus infection. TCRdb fed the reads into MiXCR, producing one record per CDR3 protein. The repertoire consists of 250,000 to 350,000 distinct CDR3 sequences, with roughly 25% occurring once and the leading ten covering around 13%. What was sequenced was PBMCs. The receptors were gathered from a human donor in good health (CMV status not recorded). Some clones in this sample may be carry-over from other donors' samples.

The chain joins TRBV14 to TRBJ2-1; D might be TRBD2 (5 bases). CDR1 and CDR2 (germline): SGHDN, FVKESK. The V gene lost 6 bases and the J gene lost 3 bases, with 18 bases spanning the gap. This CDR3 is built from 16 residues. Written as DNA, the CDR3 is TGTGCCAGCAGTCCAAGAGAGGGTCCCGTCTACAATGAGCAGTTCTTC. This encodes CASSPREGPVYNEQFF.

This clonotype was observed a few times. The chain recombines TRBV11-3 with TRBJ1-6; D unclear. Germline CDR1 reads SGHNT; CDR2 reads YENEEA. V was trimmed by 3 bases and J by 5 bases, leaving 14 bases between them. CDR3 length: 16 amino acids. The DNA of the CDR3 is TGTGCCAGCAGCTTCCTACCGGGGTGGGATAATTCACCCCTCCACTTT. It encodes CASSFLPGWDNSPLHF.

This clonotype was seen at least ten times. The chain has TRBV12-3 or TRBV12-4 and TRBJ2-1; D is tentatively TRBD1 or TRBD2 (5 bases each). There are 14 residues in the CDR3. The V gene lost 0 bases and the J gene lost 7 bases, with 10 bases spanning the gap. The CDR3 reads CASSLASGTNEQFF. For the CDR3, the DNA is TGTGCCAGCAGTTTAGCGTCAGGGACGAATGAGCAGTTCTTC.

This clonotype was seen just once. The chain joins TRBV18 to TRBJ1-1; 8 nucleotides line up with TRBD1. The CDR3 runs 14 residues. Germline values: CDR1 KGHSH, CDR2 LQKENI. V lost 6 bases, J lost 3 bases, and 6 bases stayed unmatched. The CDR3 DNA reads TGTGCCAGCTCTTCCATGGACAGGGACACTGAAGCTTTCTTT. Protein sequence: CASSSMDRDTEAFF.

The table lists this clonotype with a count of one. A much more abundant neighbour one base away suggests this may be a read error. This chain connects TRBV7-2 to TRBJ2-7; D may be TRBD1 or TRBD2 (6 bases each). Germline CDR1 is SGHTA and CDR2 is FQGNSA. The CDR3 runs 14 residues. CDR3 sequence: CACSSLEGVYEQYF. The CDR3 DNA follows: TGTGCCTGCAGCTCCCTGGAGGGGGTCTACGAGCAGTACTTC.

In this sample, this clonotype turned up many times. The rearrangement uses TRBV7-9 and TRBJ1-4, with D possibly matching TRBD1 (5 bases). CDR3 length: 15 amino acids. Per germline, CDR1 SEHNR and CDR2 FQNEAQ (reference sequence). V lost 5 bases to trimming and J lost 7 bases, with 17 bases between them. The CDR3 reads CASSGRQLSGEKLFF. The CDR3 coding sequence is TGTGCCAGCAGCGGGCGACAGCTATCGGGTGAAAAACTGTTTTTT. The full variable domain, with the rest looked up from reference TRBV7-9 and TRBJ1-4, is DTGVSQNPRHKITKRGQNVTFRCDPISEHNRLYWYRQTLGQGPEFLTYFQNEAQLEKSRLLSDRFSAERPKGSFSTLEIQRTEQGDSAMYLCASSGRQLSGEKLFFGSGTQLSVL.

The chain combines TRBV7-6 with TRBJ2-3, with D possibly TRBD2 on 6 matching bases. With 3 bases removed from V and 1 base from J, the gap between germline ends came to 11 bases. CDR1 and CDR2 from the germline V gene are SGHVS and FNYEAQ. The CDR3 has 15 amino acids. The DNA of the CDR3 is TGTGCCAGCAGCTTCATGGAGCGGGGCACAGATACGCAGTATTTT. It encodes CASSFMERGTDTQYF.

With regard to this clonotype: It may be a read error: a sequence one base away is much more abundant. The V and J genes are TRBV7-2 and TRBJ2-7; D is perhaps TRBD1 (5 bases). This CDR3 is 15 amino acids long. Germline-derived CDR1 and CDR2 are SGHTA and FQGNSA. CDR3 region: CANSLTKGFAYEQYF. The CDR3 DNA reads TGTGCCAACAGCTTAACCAAGGGGTTCGCCTACGAGCAGTACTTC.

Written as DNA, the CDR3 is TGTGCCATCCCCGAGGGACAGGCGAACACCGGGGAGCTGTTTTTT. Its protein is CAIPEGQANTGELFF. The chain combines TRBV7-2 with TRBJ2-2; 8 bases agree with TRBD1. This CDR3 is built from 15 residues. Germline-derived CDR1 and CDR2 are SGHTA and FQGNSA. V lost 10 bases, J lost 0 bases, and 7 bases stayed unmatched.

In its sample, this clonotype was seen a few times. This sequence joins TRBV7-2 and TRBJ2-5, with D perhaps TRBD1 or TRBD2 (5 bases each). Germline V gives CDR1 SGHTA, CDR2 FQGNSA. The CDR3 has 15 amino acids. Trimming cost V 0 bases and J 2 bases, with 10 bases left between them. The CDR3 reads CASSLAGRTQETQYF. CDR3 DNA sequence: TGTGCCAGCAGCTTAGCGGGACGCACGCAAGAGACCCAGTACTTC.

The V call is TRBV6-5, the J call TRBJ1-3; no clear D gene. CDR3 length: 11 residues. Germline CDR1 and CDR2: MNHEY and SVGAGI. V was shortened by 2 bases and J by 9 bases, with 5 bases between the two germline ends. CDR3 DNA sequence: TGTGCCAGCAGTTACAGCGGCACCATATATTTT. This gives the protein CASSYSGTIYF.

This clonotype occurred a few times. The CDR3 loop is CASGTSGNQPQHF. The DNA for the CDR3 is TGTGCCAGCGGGACGTCCGGCAATCAGCCCCAGCATTTT. The chain uses TRBV12-3 or TRBV12-4 and TRBJ1-5, with TRBD1 as a possible D gene (5 bases). V dropped 8 bases and J dropped 2 bases, with 10 bases sitting between them. The CDR3 length is 13 residues.

The chain links TRBV28 to TRBJ2-1, with D hard to call. The length of the CDR3 is 11 residues. Trimming pared 2 bases from V and 10 bases from J, leaving 6 bases between. Germline-derived CDR1 and CDR2 are MDHEN and SYDVKM. The CDR3: CASSLGTEQFF. The CDR3, as DNA: TGTGCCAGCAGTTTAGGTACAGAGCAGTTCTTC.

This clonotype was counted ten times or more. The chain uses TRBV28 and TRBJ1-1; perhaps TRBD1 as D (5 bases). V was trimmed by 7 bases and J by 6 bases, leaving 12 bases between them. This CDR3 comprises 12 residues. Germline V gives CDR1 MDHEN, CDR2 SYDVKM. The CDR3 DNA reads TGTGCCAGCAAGACGACGGGGGCTGAAGCTTTCTTT. Protein product: CASKTTGAEAFF.

The J gene is TRBJ1-1, the V gene TRBV30, with 8 bases that match TRBD1. With 4 bases clipped from V and 1 base from J, the junction kept 17 bases outside the gene matches. This CDR3 has 18 amino acids. CDR1 GTSNPN and CDR2 SVGIG come from the germline V gene (reference sequence). CDR3 sequence: CAWTIAYRGSFRNTEAFF. The CDR3 DNA sequence: TGTGCCTGGACCATAGCCTACAGGGGGAGCTTTAGGAACACTGAAGCTTTCTTT.

The sample holds a few counts of this clonotype. The gene calls are TRBV7-2 and TRBJ2-7; D possibly corresponds to TRBD2 (6 bases). CDR1 SGHTA and CDR2 FQGNSA come from the germline V gene. V was shortened by 11 bases and J by 4 bases, with 12 bases between the two germline ends. CDR3 length: 11 amino acids. The CDR3 region is CASGEQYEQYF. The CDR3 bases are TGTGCCTCGGGGGAACAGTACGAGCAGTACTTC.